One sample yielded the 22 T cell receptor beta chains listed below, sequenced in a study of cytomegalovirus exposure and HLA in healthy donors. 60 Vbeta and 13 Jbeta primers were used in PCR. Method: immunoSEQ multiplex PCR; TCRdb's copy keeps in-frame clones and lacks some. The data hold under 150,000 clones, with about 80% observed a single time. Sequencing used PBMCs. The origin of the receptors is a young man in good health and CMV-seronegative.

This clone came up a few times. V is TRBV29-1 and J is TRBJ2-1; TRBD2 matches at 8 bases. Trimming removed 4 bases from V and 0 bases from J; junction bases left unmatched: 11. This CDR3 contains 17 residues. CDR1 and CDR2 from the germline V gene are SQVTM and ANQGSEA. The CDR3 region is CSVGGVLAASSYNEQFF. The CDR3 DNA reads as TGCAGCGTTGGTGGGGTACTAGCGGCCAGCTCCTACAATGAGCAGTTCTTC.

The V and J genes are TRBV30 and TRBJ1-1; weak D call: TRBD1 (6 bases). Germline V gives CDR1 GTSNPN, CDR2 SVGIG (reference sequence). The CDR3 sequence is 15 residues long. The V and J ends lost 7 bases and 1 base respectively, with 19 bases between them. The CDR3 sequence is CALRGGPGWNTEAFF. In DNA form, the CDR3 reads TGTGCCTTAAGAGGGGGACCAGGGTGGAACACTGAAGCTTTCTTT.

This chain connects TRBV19 to TRBJ2-1; no definite D call. The CDR3 length is 13 residues. Germline V CDR1 and CDR2: LNHDA, SQIVND (reference sequence). V was shortened by 1 base and J by 6 bases, with 7 bases between the two germline ends. CDR3: CASSIAPGNEQFF. The CDR3 DNA sequence: TGTGCCAGTAGTATAGCACCGGGCAATGAGCAGTTCTTC.

This chain uses TRBV7-2 with TRBJ2-7; possible D gene TRBD2, 6 bases. Germline CDR1 SGHTA, CDR2 FQGNSA. V lost 0 bases, J lost 2 bases, and 17 bases lay in between. This CDR3 is built from 17 residues. In nucleotides, the CDR3 is TGTGCCAGCAGCTTAGCCGGATGGGGCGGGGACGCCTACGAGCAGTACTTC. Its protein product is CASSLAGWGGDAYEQYF.

The V gene is TRBV5-1, the J gene TRBJ2-3; no definite D call. Trimming removed 1 base at V and 5 bases at J, with 11 bases between. Germline values: CDR1 SGHRS, CDR2 YFSETQ. This CDR3 has 14 residues. CDR3: CASSLSETRDTQYF. The CDR3 DNA sequence: TGCGCCAGCAGCTTGTCGGAGACTCGAGATACGCAGTATTTT.

The table lists this clone with a few counts. V usage is TRBV5-6 and J usage is TRBJ1-5, with 9 bases aligning to TRBD1. CDR1 and CDR2 from the germline V gene are SGHDT and YYEEEE. The CDR3 sequence is 16 residues long. V trimming: 4 bases; J trimming: 2 bases; junction bases outside the gene matches: 7. CDR3: CASSPGTGTRNQPQHF. The CDR3 region has the DNA TGTGCCAGCAGCCCCGGGACAGGGACTCGCAATCAGCCCCAGCATTTT.

This clone was observed a single time. The chain joins TRBV6-1 to TRBJ2-5, with unresolved D. V lost 8 bases to trimming and J lost 2 bases, with 9 bases between them. Germline V gene sequence: CDR1 MNHNS, CDR2 SASEGT. The CDR3 contains 12 residues. In DNA form, the CDR3 reads TGTGCCAGCGGGCGTCTTCAAGAGACCCAGTACTTC. Translation gives CASGRLQETQYF.

This chain joins TRBV18 and TRBJ2-3; 10 bases align to TRBD2. This CDR3 spans 15 amino acids. From germline, CDR1 is KGHSH and CDR2 LQKENI. V trimming: 3 bases; J trimming: 4 bases; junction bases outside the gene matches: 4. CDR3 in DNA: TGTGCCAGCTCACCGGCTAGCGGGGGCCCAGATACGCAGTATTTT. This translates into CASSPASGGPDTQYF.

This chain joins TRBV9 and TRBJ2-1; 11 nucleotides line up with TRBD2. Per the germline V gene, CDR1 is SGDLS and CDR2 is YYNGEE. V lost 3 bases, J lost 9 bases, and 20 bases stayed unmatched. The CDR3 is 19 amino acids. The CDR3 DNA sequence: TGTGCCAGCAGCGCTCGGGACGAACCGATAACCGGGACTAGCGGTGAGCAGTTCTTC. It codes for CASSARDEPITGTSGEQFF.

The genes are TRBV6-5 and TRBJ1-1, with no clear D. With 5 bases removed from V and 4 bases from J, the gap between germline ends came to 14 bases. The length of the CDR3 is 14 residues. CDR1 is MNHEY, CDR2 SVGAGI, per germline. The CDR3 loop is CASSRGGGLTEAFF. The CDR3 region has the DNA TGTGCCAGCAGTCGTGGCGGAGGACTCACTGAAGCTTTCTTT.

The J gene is TRBJ1-1, the V gene TRBV6-5; D perhaps matches TRBD1 (5 bases). Trimming pared 2 bases from V and 6 bases from J, leaving 16 bases between. CDR3 length equals 15 residues. Germline V lookup: CDR1 MNHEY, CDR2 SVGAGI. CDR3 in amino acids: CASSYLEGRGAEAFF. DNA of the CDR3: TGTGCCAGCAGTTACCTGGAGGGTAGGGGCGCTGAAGCTTTCTTT.

In this sample, this clone turned up once. This sequence joins TRBV27 and TRBJ1-1, with 10 bases aligning to TRBD1. Trimming took 4 bases from V and 3 from J; bases not matched to a gene: 8. The CDR3 is 16 amino acids. Germline V gene sequence: CDR1 MNHEY, CDR2 SMNVEV (reference sequence). CDR3 nucleotides: TGTGCCAGCAGTTCCCGACAGGGGGCGCGGGACACTGAAGCTTTCTTT. Protein: CASSSRQGARDTEAFF.

The chain recombines TRBV19 with TRBJ1-1; D gene unclear. Germline V gene lookup returns CDR1 LNHDA and CDR2 SQIVND (reference sequence). With 9 bases removed from V and 1 base from J, the gap between germline ends came to 12 bases. CDR3 length: 13 residues. As DNA, the CDR3 is TGTGCCAGCGTGTGGGCACAGAACACTGAAGCTTTCTTT. Translated: CASVWAQNTEAFF.

V usage is TRBV11-3 and J usage is TRBJ2-1; the match to TRBD2 covers 10 bases. V shed 6 bases, J shed 8 bases, and the junction held 7 bases outside the gene matches. Germline CDR1 and CDR2: SGHNT and YENEEA. This CDR3 comprises 14 residues. The CDR3 nucleotides are TGTGCCAGCAGTTCGCCTAGCGGGAGTCATGAGCAGTTCTTC. Its translation: CASSSPSGSHEQFF.

This chain uses TRBV9 with TRBJ2-7; D possibly corresponds to TRBD1 (6 bases). The V gene lost 4 bases and the J gene lost 3 bases, with 17 bases spanning the gap. There are 15 residues in the CDR3. Germline CDR1 and CDR2: SGDLS and YYNGEE. CDR3 region: CASSIDGTHLYEQYF. The DNA for the CDR3 is TGTGCCAGCAGCATCGACGGGACACACCTCTACGAGCAGTACTTC.

The V gene is TRBV10-3, the J gene TRBJ1-2; D is ambiguous. Germline-derived CDR1 and CDR2 are ENHRY and SYGVKD. V lost 9 bases and J 0 bases, leaving 17 bases between the germline ends. The CDR3 loop spans 15 amino acids. In nucleotides, the CDR3 is TGTGCCATTTCCGGGGTTAGCGTAGCTAACTATGGCTACACCTTC. Translated, it gives CAISGVSVANYGYTF.

Regarding this clone: Other DNA sequences in this sample translate to the same CDR3. V is TRBV11-2 and J is TRBJ1-2, with a weak D call TRBD1 (5 bases). The germline CDR1 and CDR2 sequences are SGHAT and FQNNGV. Trimming took 3 bases from V and 1 from J, leaving 6 bases between them. This CDR3 region has 13 residues. CDR3 DNA: TGTGCCAGCAGCTTTGACAGTAACTATGGCTACACCTTC. Translated: CASSFDSNYGYTF.

The chain combines TRBV6-5 with TRBJ2-7; 9 nucleotides line up with TRBD2. From germline, CDR1 is MNHEY and CDR2 SVGAGI. CDR3 size: 16 residues. The trim removed 2 bases at V and 4 bases at J, leaving 9 bases unmatched. CDR3 coding DNA: TGTGCCAGCAGTTACCCAATCTCTAGCGGGAATTACGAGCAGTACTTC. It translates to CASSYPISSGNYEQYF.

This clone was seen more than once but under ten times. The chain is built from TRBV5-3 and TRBJ2-7; 7 bases map to TRBD2. TRBV5-3 qualifies as an ORF whose function is uncertain. The CDR3 spans 15 residues. V shed 2 bases, J shed 6 bases, and the junction held 11 bases outside the gene matches. The CDR3 protein is CARSFSDPGGSEQYF. The CDR3 nucleotides read TGTGCCAGAAGCTTTTCCGACCCCGGGGGGTCCGAGCAGTACTTC.

The V call is TRBV27, the J call TRBJ2-1; 14 bases agree with TRBD2. The CDR3 has 15 residues. Germline V lookup: CDR1 MNHEY, CDR2 SMNVEV (reference sequence). V dropped 5 bases and J dropped 12; count of bases not matched to a gene: 9. In nucleotides, the CDR3 is TGTGCCAGCAGTACCGGGACTAGCGGGAGAGGGTGGCAGTTCTTC. Translated: CASSTGTSGRGWQFF.

Remarks on this clone: One end of the junction is discordant with germline, which a read error may explain. V and J are TRBV18 and TRBJ1-5; 9 nucleotides align to TRBD1. Germline-derived CDR1 and CDR2 are KGHSH and LQKENI. CDR3 length equals 15 residues. The CDR3: CASSPSDRGNQPQNF. In nucleotides, the CDR3 is TGTGCCAGCTCACCATCGGACAGGGGAAATCAGCCCCAGAATTTT.

The CDR3 sequence is CASSLPTKGLVPPYEQYF. DNA of the CDR3: TGTGCCAGCAGCTTACCAACCAAAGGACTAGTCCCTCCCTACGAGCAGTACTTC. The rearrangement links TRBV7-7 to TRBJ2-7, with 7 bases lining up with TRBD2. CDR3 length equals 18 residues. Per germline, CDR1 SSHAT and CDR2 FNYEAQ (reference sequence). V was clipped by 2 bases and J by 2 bases; unmatched bases: 15.